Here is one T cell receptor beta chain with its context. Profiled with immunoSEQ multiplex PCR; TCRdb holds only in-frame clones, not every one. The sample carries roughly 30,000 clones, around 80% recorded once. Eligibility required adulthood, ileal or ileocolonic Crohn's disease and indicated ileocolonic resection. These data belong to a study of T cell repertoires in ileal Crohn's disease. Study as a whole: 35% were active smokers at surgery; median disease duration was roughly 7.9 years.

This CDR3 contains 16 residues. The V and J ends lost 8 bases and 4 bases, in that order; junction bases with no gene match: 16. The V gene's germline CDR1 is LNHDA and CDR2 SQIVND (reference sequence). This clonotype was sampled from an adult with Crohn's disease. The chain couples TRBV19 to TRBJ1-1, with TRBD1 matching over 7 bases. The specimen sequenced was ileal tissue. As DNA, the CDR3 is TGTGCCAGTGCCGACAGGGCCAGTTCGGCGGTCACTGAAGCTTTCTTT. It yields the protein CASADRASSAVTEAFF. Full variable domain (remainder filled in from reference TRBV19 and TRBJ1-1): DGGITQSPKYLFRKEGQNVTLSCEQNLNHDAMYWYRQDPGQGLRLIYYSQIVNDFQKGDIAEGYSVSREKKESFPLTVTSAQKNPTAFYLCASADRASSAVTEAFFGQGTRLTVV.